Each of the 7 T cell receptor beta chains below was sequenced from the same sample in a study of cytomegalovirus exposure and HLA in healthy donors (dated by TCRdb to about 2017). The library was obtained by the immunoSEQ multiplex PCR assay. As stored in TCRdb, this immuneACCESS dataset retains in-frame rearrangements with V and J assigned. A fraction of the clones does not appear; measured against another copy, unresolved V genes explain less than half of the discrepancy, and the remainder lacks a known reason. The sample contains more than 95,000 clones, 89% of them found a single time. Approximately 2% of the sample is held by the ten biggest clonotypes. The sample taken for sequencing was PBMCs. These receptors all stem from a woman aged 18-30 years in good health and CMV-seronegative.

The chain carries TRBV5-4 and TRBJ2-1; tentatively, D is TRBD2 (6 bases). Trimming took off 3 bases at V and 3 bases at J, with 13 bases between the two ends. Germline V gives CDR1 SGHNT, CDR2 YYREEE (reference sequence). The CDR3 is made up of 15 amino acids. The CDR3 DNA follows: TGTGCCAGCAGCTCGACGGGACTTATCTACAATGAGCAGTTCTTC. This gives the protein CASSSTGLIYNEQFF.

The chain couples TRBV29-1 to TRBJ2-7, with 9 bases fitting TRBD2. CDR3 length equals 13 residues. In germline, CDR1 is SQVTM, CDR2 ANQGSEA. With V trimmed by 4 bases and J by 5 bases, 6 bases remained unmatched. The CDR3 loop is CSVVGAGGNEQYF. DNA of the CDR3: TGCAGCGTTGTGGGAGCGGGAGGAAACGAGCAGTACTTC.

This chain connects TRBV11-3 to TRBJ2-7, with TRBD1 matching over 7 bases. V trimming: 1 base; J trimming: 5 bases; junction bases outside the gene matches: 2. The germline CDR1 and CDR2 sequences are SGHNT and YENEEA. The CDR3 consists of 13 residues. CDR3 sequence: CASSLAQGHEQYF. The CDR3 region has the DNA TGTGCCAGCAGCTTAGCACAGGGGCACGAGCAGTACTTC.

The gene calls are TRBV27 and TRBJ2-7; D is perhaps TRBD2 (6 bases). Trimming left V 4 bases short and J 3 bases short, with 13 bases between. Germline lookup yields CDR1 MNHEY and CDR2 SMNVEV (reference sequence). The CDR3 is made up of 14 amino acids. The CDR3 reads CASSSGPAGYEQYF. In nucleotides, the CDR3 is TGTGCCAGCAGTTCCGGTCCAGCGGGCTACGAGCAGTACTTC.

The rearrangement uses TRBV5-1 and TRBJ2-1; TRBD2 matches at 7 bases. V lost 0 bases, J lost 4 bases, and 7 bases stayed unmatched. CDR1 and CDR2 (germline): SGHRS, YFSETQ. The CDR3 has 16 residues. CDR3 sequence: CASSLVRTRGYNEQFF. The CDR3 DNA follows: TGCGCCAGCAGCTTGGTTAGGACTAGAGGATACAATGAGCAGTTCTTC.

The gene calls are TRBV19 and TRBJ1-2; no clear D gene. This CDR3 is 14 amino acids long. Trimming cost V 6 bases and J 4 bases, with 15 bases left between them. Looked up from germline, CDR1 is LNHDA and CDR2 is SQIVND (reference sequence). The CDR3 sequence is CASSYGGLGYGYTF. In DNA form, the CDR3 reads TGTGCCAGTAGCTATGGAGGTTTGGGCTATGGCTACACCTTC.

V is TRBV5-4 and J is TRBJ2-2, with TRBD2 identical over 9 bases. The CDR3 runs 17 residues. CDR1 is SGHNT, CDR2 YYREEE, per germline (reference sequence). J gave up 7 bases and V 5 bases, and 15 bases lay outside the gene matches. Here the CDR3 DNA reads TGTGCCAGCAGACCCTCCGGGACTAGCATTCCTAGCGGGGAGCTGTTTTTT. Encoded protein: CASRPSGTSIPSGELFF. Variable domain in full (rest from reference TRBV5-4 and TRBJ2-2): ETGVTQSPTHLIKTRGQQVTLRCSSQSGHNTVSWYQQALGQGPQFIFQYYREEENGRGNFPPRFSGLQFPNYSSELNVNALELDDSALYLCASRPSGTSIPSGELFFGEGSRLTVL.